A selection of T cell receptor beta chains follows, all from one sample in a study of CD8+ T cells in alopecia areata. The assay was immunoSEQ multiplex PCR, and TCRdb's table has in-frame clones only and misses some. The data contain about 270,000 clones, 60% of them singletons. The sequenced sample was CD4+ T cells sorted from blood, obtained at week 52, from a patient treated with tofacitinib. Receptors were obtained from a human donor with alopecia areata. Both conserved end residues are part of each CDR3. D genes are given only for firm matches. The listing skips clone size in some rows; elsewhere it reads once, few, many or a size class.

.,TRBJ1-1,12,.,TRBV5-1,CASSLEGRGAFF,TGCGCCAGCAGCTTGGAAGGGAGAGGAGCTTTCTTT
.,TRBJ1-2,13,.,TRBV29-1,CSVSPAARDGYTF,TGCAGCGTTTCCCCCGCGGCGAGGGATGGCTACACCTTC
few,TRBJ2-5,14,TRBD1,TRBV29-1,CSVNGQGQQETQYF,TGCAGCGTTAACGGACAGGGACAACAAGAGACCCAGTACTTC
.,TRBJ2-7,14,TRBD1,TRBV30,CAWSALGGQGRQYF,TGTGCCTGGAGTGCCTTGGGGGGACAGGGGCGACAGTACTTC
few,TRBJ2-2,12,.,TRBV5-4,CASSLVDGELFF,TGTGCCAGCAGCTTGGTTGACGGGGAGCTGTTTTTT
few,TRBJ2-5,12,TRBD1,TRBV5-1,CASSVDRETQYF,TGCGCCAGCAGCGTGGACAGGGAGACCCAGTACTTC
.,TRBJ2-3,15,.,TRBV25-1,CASSRDRSSTDTQYF,TGTGCCAGCAGCCGGGACCGATCTAGCACAGATACGCAGTATTTT
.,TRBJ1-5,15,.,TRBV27,CASSSLGSGNQPQHF,TGTGCCAGCAGTTCTTTGGGCAGCGGCAATCAGCCCCAGCATTTT
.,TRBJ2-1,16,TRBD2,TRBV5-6,CASSLGGGALLNEQFF,TGTGCCAGCAGCTTGGGCGGGGGGGCACTTCTCAATGAGCAGTTCTTC
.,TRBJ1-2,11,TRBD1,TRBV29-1,CSADRVTGYTF,TGCAGCGCCGACAGGGTAACTGGCTACACCTTC
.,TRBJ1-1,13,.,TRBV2,CATNQDSYTEAFF,TGTGCCACCAACCAAGACAGTTACACTGAAGCTTTCTTT
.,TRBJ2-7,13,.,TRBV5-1,CASSVPGGEQQYF,TGCGCCAGCAGCGTTCCGGGTGGCGAGCAGCAGTACTTC
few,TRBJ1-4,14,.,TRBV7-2,CASREGRANEKLFF,TGTGCCAGTAGGGAGGGCAGAGCAAATGAAAAACTGTTTTTT
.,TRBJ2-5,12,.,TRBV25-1,CASTGDQETQYF,TGTGCCAGCACAGGGGACCAAGAGACCCAGTACTTC
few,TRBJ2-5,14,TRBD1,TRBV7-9,CASSRDSIPGGQYF,TGTGCCAGCAGCCGGGACAGCATACCAGGGGGCCAGTACTTC
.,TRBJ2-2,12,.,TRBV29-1,CSVVGPIGELFF,TGCAGCGTTGTAGGGCCGATCGGGGAGCTGTTTTTT
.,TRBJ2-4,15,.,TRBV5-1,CASSLGQGSGNIQYF,TGCGCCAGCAGCTTGGGCCAGGGATCGGGAAACATTCAGTACTTC
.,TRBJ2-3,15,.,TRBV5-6,CASTVKGGVTDTQYF,TGTGCCAGCACCGTGAAGGGGGGGGTCACAGATACGCAGTATTTT
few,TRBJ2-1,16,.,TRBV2,CASSVWAGSSYNEQFF,TGTGCCAGCAGTGTGTGGGCGGGGAGCTCCTACAATGAGCAGTTCTTC
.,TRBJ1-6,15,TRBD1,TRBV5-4,CASSLAGQGDSPLHF,TGTGCCAGCAGCTTGGCGGGACAGGGGGATTCACCCCTCCACTTT
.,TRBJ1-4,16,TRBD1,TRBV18,CASSPPSQGADEKLFF,TGTGCCAGCTCACCACCATCACAGGGGGCGGATGAAAAACTGTTTTTT
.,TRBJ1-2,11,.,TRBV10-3,CAISESYGYTF,TGTGCCATCAGTGAGTCCTATGGCTACACCTTC
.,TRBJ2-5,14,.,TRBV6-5,CASSTGGGQETQYF,TGTGCCAGCAGCACAGGGGGGGGCCAAGAGACCCAGTACTTC
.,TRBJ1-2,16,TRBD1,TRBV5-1,CASSLYPPTGEYGYTF,TGCGCCAGCAGCTTGTACCCCCCGACAGGGGAATATGGCTACACCTTC
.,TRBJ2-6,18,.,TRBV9,CASSFRTETLAGANVLTF,TGTGCCAGCAGCTTCCGGACAGAAACCTTGGCTGGGGCCAACGTCCTGACTTTC
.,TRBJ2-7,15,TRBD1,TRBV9,CASSVGGTGAYEQYF,TGTGCCAGCAGCGTAGGAGGGACAGGGGCCTACGAGCAGTACTTC
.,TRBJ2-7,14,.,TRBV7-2,CASSLIGASYEQYF,TGTGCCAGCAGCTTGATAGGGGCCTCCTACGAGCAGTACTTC
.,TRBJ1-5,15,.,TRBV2,CASRRDGGRNQPQHF,TGTGCCAGCAGGAGAGATGGTGGCCGCAATCAGCCCCAGCATTTT
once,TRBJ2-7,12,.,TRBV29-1,CSVDNSAHEQYF,TGCAGCGTAGACAACTCGGCCCACGAGCAGTACTTC
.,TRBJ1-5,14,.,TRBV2,CASSPTLPRQPQHF,TGTGCCAGCAGTCCCACCCTGCCTCGTCAGCCCCAGCATTTT
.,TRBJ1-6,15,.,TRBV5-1,CASSTQQGPNSPLHF,TGCGCCAGCTCCACCCAACAGGGACCTAATTCACCCCTCCACTTT
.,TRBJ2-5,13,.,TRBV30,CASAGSFQETQYF,TGTGCCTCCGCCGGCAGCTTCCAAGAGACCCAGTACTTC
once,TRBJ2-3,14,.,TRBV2,CASTAKRSTDTQYF,TGTGCCAGCACTGCCAAAAGAAGCACAGATACGCAGTATTTT
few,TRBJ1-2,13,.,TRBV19,CASTTVGDYGYTF,TGTGCCAGTACCACGGTGGGAGATTATGGCTACACCTTC
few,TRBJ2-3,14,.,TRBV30,CAWSGGLVGNTQYF,TGTGCCTGGAGTGGGGGGTTGGTAGGGAATACGCAGTATTTT
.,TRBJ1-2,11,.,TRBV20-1,CSARANYGYTF,TGCAGTGCAAGAGCTAACTATGGCTACACCTTC
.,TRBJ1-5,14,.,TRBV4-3,CASSQDIRDQPQHF,TGCGCCAGCAGCCAAGATATAAGAGATCAGCCCCAGCATTTT
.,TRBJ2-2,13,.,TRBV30,CAWRGLNTGELFF,TGTGCCTGGAGGGGGCTAAACACCGGGGAGCTGTTTTTT
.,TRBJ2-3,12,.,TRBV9,CASSASGDTQYF,TGTGCCAGCAGCGCGAGCGGAGATACGCAGTATTTT
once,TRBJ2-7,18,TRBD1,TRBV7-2,CASSLRLRPGQGALEQYF,TGTGCCAGCAGCTTAAGACTCCGCCCGGGACAGGGGGCCCTCGAGCAGTACTTC